This entry concerns a single T cell receptor (beta chain). This specimen belongs to a study of blood T cell repertoires in COVID-19. Study at large: Whether acute or convalescent, the COVID-19 samples came from the United States, Italy and Spain. Sample material is recorded as cDNA or gDNA derived from T cells, B-cell-depleted T cells, or PBMCs.

Allocation to cohorts depended on clinical history reported by the participants. Repertoires were generated with immunoSEQ multiplex PCR, while TCRdb's copy carries only in-frame clones and drops some. The repertoire holds 150,000 to 200,000 clones, with nearly 90% as singletons. Sequencing was done on a sample of PBMCs or T cells enriched from blood (not recorded which). The source is a woman between 40 and 50 years old with acute COVID-19.

CDR3 in amino acids: CASSPGGGLYNEQFF. The CDR3 DNA reads TGTGCCAGCTCACCAGGGGGGGGACTATACAATGAGCAGTTCTTC. The chain joins TRBV18 to TRBJ2-1, with 7 bases that match TRBD2. Germline V gene sequence: CDR1 KGHSH, CDR2 LQKENI. With V trimmed by 2 bases and J by 4 bases, 5 bases remained unmatched. The CDR3 consists of 15 residues.